This TCR beta chain is from a study of regulatory T cells in long-lasting Graves disease. Assembly of TCR beta libraries relied on iRepertoire HTBI primers together with Arm-PCR of CDR3 regions. TCRdb re-derived calls from the multiplex PCR reads in MiXCR, one entry per CDR3 protein. The sample has hundreds of thousands of distinct CDR3 sequences; about a sixth are singletons. Noted time point: newly diagnosed GD, antithyroid drugs for less than 3 months. Following extraction of RNA from PBMCs, that RNA was used to make the TCR library. Study-level findings and limits: Researchers examined only peripheral blood and not thyroid tissue. Persistent Graves' patients showed less TCR diversity than newly diagnosed patients showed.

This clonotype has at least ten counts. Its antigen is unidentified. The sequence came from a female donor with Graves disease. Material: peripheral blood mononuclear cells (PBMCs), obtained at new diagnosis, from a patient treated with antithyroid drugs.

The chain's CDR3 is CASSSGGAQETQYF. CDR3 DNA: TGTGCCAGCAGTTCAGGAGGAGCGCAAGAGACCCAGTACTTC. V gene TRBV12-3 or TRBV12-4 combines with J gene TRBJ2-5, with a tentative D call TRBD2 (5 bases). V dropped 4 bases and J dropped 2 bases, with 11 bases sitting between them. The CDR3 length is 14 residues.